The 24 T cell receptor beta chains below all came from one sample that was sequenced in a study of blood T cell repertoires in COVID-19. Sequenced by immunoSEQ multiplex PCR; TCRdb stores in-frame clones only, minus some. Of fewer than 200,000 clones listed, 70% to 90% are singletons. The specimen was peripheral blood. Receptor source: a man between 60 and 75 years old with active or convalescent COVID-19.

This chain connects TRBV4-1 to TRBJ1-5, with D unclear. The CDR3 has 16 residues. Germline CDR1 is MGHRA and CDR2 is YSYEKL. V was trimmed by 0 bases and J by 0 bases, leaving 9 bases between them. The CDR3: CASSQDQEFSNQPQHF. The CDR3 coding sequence is TGCGCCAGCAGCCAAGATCAGGAATTTAGCAATCAGCCCCAGCATTTT.

The chain has TRBV7-7 and TRBJ2-3; a weak D match, TRBD2 (6 bases). V lost 6 bases, J lost 5 bases, and 12 bases lay in between. The CDR3 runs to 13 residues. Germline CDR1 reads SSHAT; CDR2 reads FNYEAQ (reference sequence). DNA for the CDR3: TGTGCCAGCAGTCGGACTATGCGAGATACGCAGTATTTT. It yields the protein CASSRTMRDTQYF.

This clone came up once. This chain links TRBV15 with TRBJ2-5, with TRBD2 matching 8 bases. CDR3 length: 15 amino acids. The V segment lost 0 bases and the J segment 7 bases; nucleotides outside the gene matches: 7. The germline V gene encodes CDR1 LNHNV and CDR2 YYDKDF (reference sequence). This CDR3 reads CATSRDNGLAGTQYF. The CDR3 DNA follows: TGTGCCACCAGCAGAGATAACGGTCTAGCGGGGACCCAGTACTTC. Combining the CDR3 with reference TRBV15 and TRBJ2-5 gives the whole variable domain DAMVIQNPRYQVTQFGKPVTLSCSQTLNHNVMYWYQQKSSQAPKLLFHYYDKDFNNEADTPDNFQSRRPNTSFCFLDIRSPGLGDTAMYLCATSRDNGLAGTQYFGPGTRLLVL.

This clone was seen once. The chain has TRBV6-4 and TRBJ1-4, with 9 bases fitting TRBD1. Germline V gene lookup returns CDR1 MRHNA and CDR2 SNTAGT. The CDR3 covers 14 residues. With V trimmed by 5 bases and J by 8 bases, 6 bases remained unmatched. In DNA form, the CDR3 reads TGTGCCAGCAGTCCTACAGGGGGCCGGGAAAAACTGTTTTTT. Its protein is CASSPTGGREKLFF.

The rearrangement links TRBV5-1 to TRBJ2-3; maybe TRBD2 (7 bases). V dropped 2 bases and J dropped 0 bases, with 16 bases sitting between them. Germline lookup yields CDR1 SGHRS and CDR2 YFSETQ. The CDR3 totals 17 residues. The CDR3 is CASSFGRGARSTDTQYF. DNA for the CDR3: TGCGCCAGCAGCTTTGGACGGGGGGCCCGGAGCACAGATACGCAGTATTTT.

The chain has TRBV2 and TRBJ2-7; 10 bases match TRBD1. Per germline, CDR1 SNHLY and CDR2 FYNNEI. Unmatched junction bases numbered 3, after V lost 6 bases and J lost 4 bases. The CDR3 is 13 residues long. Here the CDR3 DNA reads TGTGCCAGCAGGACAGGGGGCGCATACGAGCAGTACTTC. It yields the protein CASRTGGAYEQYF.

This rearrangement joins TRBV18 to TRBJ2-3; a weak D match, TRBD2 (6 bases). The V gene's germline CDR1 is KGHSH and CDR2 LQKENI. V was cut by 2 bases and J by 6 bases, with 6 bases left in between. The CDR3 has 12 amino acids. The CDR3, as DNA: TGTGCCAGCTCACCAAGCGGGGATACGCAGTATTTT. Encoded protein: CASSPSGDTQYF. The full variable domain, completed using reference TRBV18 and TRBJ2-3, is NAGVMQNPRHLVRRRGQEARLRCSPMKGHSHVYWYRQLPEEGLKFMVYLQKENIIDESGMPKERFSAEFPKEGPSILRIQQVVRGDSAAYFCASSPSGDTQYFGPGTRLTVL.

This chain uses TRBV5-1 with TRBJ2-1, with 8 bases identical to TRBD2. The CDR3 is 14 amino acids. CDR1 and CDR2 (germline): SGHRS, YFSETQ. J lost 9 bases, V lost 0 bases, and 5 bases had no gene match. CDR3 DNA sequence: TGCGCCAGCAGCTTGGAGGTAGCGGGGCCTGAGCAGTTCTTC. It translates to CASSLEVAGPEQFF.

V gene TRBV1 combines with J gene TRBJ1-1. TRBV1 represents a pseudogene. This CDR3 comprises 18 residues. DNA of the CDR3: TGCACCAGCAGCCGGTTGGCTTGGGGGGAAGGGTTTAACACTGAAGCTTTCTTT. It yields the protein CTSSRLAWGEGFNTEAFF.

In its sample, this clone was seen a few times. The rearrangement links TRBV9 to TRBJ2-1; 8 nucleotides match TRBD1. The CDR3 length is 14 residues. CDR1 and CDR2 from the germline V gene are SGDLS and YYNGEE. The junction had 7 bases not matched to a gene; V was cut back by 3 bases and J by 8 bases. CDR3 sequence (DNA): TGTGCCAGCAGCGGGCAGGGGGCAGGGGATGAGCAGTTCTTC. It translates to CASSGQGAGDEQFF.

The chain is built from TRBV9 and TRBJ2-1; D not resolved. There are 14 residues in the CDR3. The germline V gene encodes CDR1 SGDLS and CDR2 YYNGEE. Trimming cost V 1 base and J 0 bases, with 5 bases left between them. CDR3 sequence reads: CASSVKSSYNEQFF. The CDR3 DNA follows: TGTGCCAGCAGCGTAAAGAGCTCCTACAATGAGCAGTTCTTC.

The V gene is TRBV6-1, the J gene TRBJ1-5; D unresolved. The CDR3 has 12 residues. Germline CDR1 MNHNS, CDR2 SASEGT. V lost 2 bases to trimming and J lost 7 bases, with 6 bases between them. CDR3 DNA sequence: TGTGCCAGCAGTGAACTAGGCCAGCCCCAGCATTTT. Translation gives CASSELGQPQHF.

This rearrangement joins TRBV29-1 to TRBJ1-1; the match to TRBD1 covers 9 bases. Germline V gene data show CDR1 as SQVTM and CDR2 as ANQGSEA. V dropped 1 base and J dropped 0; count of bases not matched to a gene: 9. The CDR3 loop spans 17 amino acids. The CDR3 DNA sequence: TGCAGCGTTGAAGGTTTACAGGGGGCGGGAATGAACACTGAAGCTTTCTTT. Translation gives CSVEGLQGAGMNTEAFF.

This clone was counted between two and nine times. The V call is TRBV3-1 (or the pseudogene TRBV3-2), the J call TRBJ1-2, with TRBD1 as a possible D gene (5 bases). The CDR3 totals 15 residues. The ends were cut back, 0 bases at V and 4 bases at J, with 12 bases in the middle. CDR1 and CDR2 (germline): LGHDT, YNNKEL (reference sequence). This CDR3 is CASSQDAGGTYGYTF. The CDR3 region has the DNA TGTGCCAGCAGCCAAGATGCCGGAGGGACCTATGGCTACACCTTC.

The CDR3 region is CASSEGQINYGYTF. DNA of the CDR3: TGTGCCAGCAGTGAAGGACAGATTAACTATGGCTACACCTTC. This chain connects TRBV2 to TRBJ1-2; D perhaps matches TRBD1 (5 bases). The V end was cut by 1 base, the J end by 1 base, with 7 bases between. The CDR3 totals 14 residues. Germline V gives CDR1 SNHLY, CDR2 FYNNEI.

This chain joins TRBV11-2 and TRBJ2-5; tentative D call: TRBD2 (6 bases). Trimming pared 2 bases from V and 9 bases from J, leaving 13 bases between. This CDR3 has 13 amino acids. Germline assignment: CDR1 SGHAT and CDR2 FQNNGV. CDR3 DNA sequence: TGTGCCAGCAGCTTAACTAGCAAGAGCCCCCAGTACTTC. Its protein product is CASSLTSKSPQYF.

This chain links TRBV5-5 with TRBJ2-2; D is perhaps TRBD1 (6 bases). The CDR3 totals 17 residues. Germline CDR1 reads SGHKS; CDR2 reads YYEKEE (reference sequence). The ends were cut back, 0 bases at V and 1 base at J, with 13 bases in the middle. CDR3 sequence reads: CASSLVLGRGNTGELFF. CDR3 bases: TGTGCCAGCAGCTTGGTTTTGGGCAGGGGGAACACCGGGGAGCTGTTTTTT.

The V call is TRBV29-1, the J call TRBJ1-1; D may be TRBD1 (6 bases). V was shortened by 6 bases and J by 4 bases, with 12 bases between the two germline ends. Germline V gives CDR1 SQVTM, CDR2 ANQGSEA. This CDR3 is built from 12 residues. The CDR3, as DNA: TGCAGCGTATCACAGGGCCGCACTGAAGCTTTCTTT. This encodes CSVSQGRTEAFF. Together with reference TRBV29-1 and TRBJ1-1, the CDR3 gives the full variable domain: SAVISQKPSRDICQRGTSLTIQCQVDSQVTMMFWYRQQPGQSLTLIATANQGSEATYESGFVIDKFPISRPNLTFSTLTVSNMSPEDSSIYLCSVSQGRTEAFFGQGTRLTVV.

The chain carries TRBV21-1 and TRBJ2-3; TRBD1 is taken as the D call from the table, unchecked against the DNA. TRBV21-1 is assigned pseudogene status. The CDR3 is 17 residues long. The CDR3 DNA follows: TGTGCCAGCAGCAAAGAGGTCAGGGACAGTAGCACAGATACGCAGTATTTT. Protein product: CASSKEVRDSSTDTQYF.

The count of this clone is one. The gene calls are TRBV3-1 (or the pseudogene TRBV3-2) and TRBJ1-1, with 7 nucleotides matching TRBD1. Germline V CDR1 and CDR2: LGHDT, YNNKEL (reference sequence). The J segment lost 1 base and the V segment lost 4 bases, leaving 0 bases of the junction unmatched. The length of the CDR3 is 13 residues. DNA of the CDR3: TGTGCCAGCAGCCCAGGGGGGAACACTGAAGCTTTCTTT. It codes for CASSPGGNTEAFF.

The chain uses TRBV2 and TRBJ1-2, with 8 nucleotides matching TRBD1. CDR1 and CDR2 (germline): SNHLY, FYNNEI. This CDR3 is 14 amino acids long. V dropped 4 bases and J dropped 6; count of bases not matched to a gene: 7. CDR3 sequence (DNA): TGTGCCAGCAGTGTGACAGGGGACCTACATGGCTACACCTTC. Its translation: CASSVTGDLHGYTF.

The V gene is TRBV7-9, the J gene TRBJ2-3; TRBD1 is a possible D gene (6 bases). Germline assignment: CDR1 SEHNR and CDR2 FQNEAQ (reference sequence). The CDR3 length is 14 residues. The V and J ends lost 11 bases and 3 bases respectively, with 18 bases between them. Written as DNA, the CDR3 is TGTGCCGTCCAAGAGGGGGATGGGACAGATACGCAGTATTTT. Translation gives CAVQEGDGTDTQYF.

This chain connects TRBV2 to TRBJ2-5; D call uncertain. Trimming left V 3 bases short and J 7 bases short, with 9 bases between. CDR1 is SNHLY and CDR2 is FYNNEI in the germline V gene. The CDR3 loop spans 12 amino acids. Here the CDR3 reads CASSDAGGTQYF. The CDR3 bases are TGTGCCAGCAGTGACGCCGGTGGGACCCAGTACTTC.

The gene calls are TRBV18 and TRBJ2-2; no clear D. Trimming cost V 3 bases and J 0 bases, with 11 bases left between them. The CDR3 has 16 amino acids. Germline assignment: CDR1 KGHSH and CDR2 LQKENI. CDR3 region: CASSPSLSANTGELFF. In DNA form, the CDR3 reads TGTGCCAGCTCACCCTCTCTCTCCGCGAACACCGGGGAGCTGTTTTTT.